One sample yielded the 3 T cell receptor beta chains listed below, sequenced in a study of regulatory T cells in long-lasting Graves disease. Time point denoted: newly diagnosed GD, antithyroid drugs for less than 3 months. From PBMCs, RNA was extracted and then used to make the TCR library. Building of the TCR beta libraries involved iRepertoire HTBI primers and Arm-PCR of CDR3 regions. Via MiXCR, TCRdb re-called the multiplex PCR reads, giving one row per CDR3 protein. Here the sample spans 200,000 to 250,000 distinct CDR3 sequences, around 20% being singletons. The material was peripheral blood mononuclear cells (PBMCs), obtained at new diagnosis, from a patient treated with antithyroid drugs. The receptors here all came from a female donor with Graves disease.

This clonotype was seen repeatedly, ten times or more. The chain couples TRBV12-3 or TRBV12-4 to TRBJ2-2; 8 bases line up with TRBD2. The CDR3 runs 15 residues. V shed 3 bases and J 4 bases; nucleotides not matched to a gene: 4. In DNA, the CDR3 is TGTGCCAGCAGTTTTGTAGCGGGACCCACCGGGGAGCTGTTTTTT. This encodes CASSFVAGPTGELFF.

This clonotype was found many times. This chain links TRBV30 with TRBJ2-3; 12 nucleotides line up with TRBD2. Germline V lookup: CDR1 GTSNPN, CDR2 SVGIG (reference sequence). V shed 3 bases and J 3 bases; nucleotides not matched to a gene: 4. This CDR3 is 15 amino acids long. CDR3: CAWSRTSGRTDTQYF. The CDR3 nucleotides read TGTGCCTGGAGCCGCACTAGCGGGAGGACAGATACGCAGTATTTT. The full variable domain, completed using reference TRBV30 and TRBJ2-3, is SQTIHQWPATLVQPVGSPLSLECTVEGTSNPNLYWYRQAAGRGLQLLFYSVGIGQISSEVPQNLSASRPQDRQFILSSKKLLLSDSGFYLCAWSRTSGRTDTQYFGPGTRLTVL.

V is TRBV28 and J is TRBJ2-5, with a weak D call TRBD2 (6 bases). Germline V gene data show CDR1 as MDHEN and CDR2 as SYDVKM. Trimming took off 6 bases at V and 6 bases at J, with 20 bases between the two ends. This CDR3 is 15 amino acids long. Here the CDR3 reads CASSGGEGLRQTQYF. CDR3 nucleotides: TGTGCCAGCAGCGGGGGTGAGGGCTTAAGGCAGACCCAGTACTTC.